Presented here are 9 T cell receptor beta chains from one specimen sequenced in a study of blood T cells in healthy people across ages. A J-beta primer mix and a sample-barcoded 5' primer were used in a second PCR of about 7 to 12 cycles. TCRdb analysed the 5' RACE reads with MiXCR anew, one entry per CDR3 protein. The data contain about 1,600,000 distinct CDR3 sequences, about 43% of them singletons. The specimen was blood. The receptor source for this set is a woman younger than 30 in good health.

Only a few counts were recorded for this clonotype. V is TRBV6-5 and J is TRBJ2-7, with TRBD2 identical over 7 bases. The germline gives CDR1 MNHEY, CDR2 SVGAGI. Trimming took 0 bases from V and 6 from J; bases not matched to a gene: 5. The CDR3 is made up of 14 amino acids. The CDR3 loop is CASSYSGGSVEQYF. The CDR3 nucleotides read TGTGCCAGCAGTTACTCGGGGGGGTCGGTCGAGCAGTACTTC.

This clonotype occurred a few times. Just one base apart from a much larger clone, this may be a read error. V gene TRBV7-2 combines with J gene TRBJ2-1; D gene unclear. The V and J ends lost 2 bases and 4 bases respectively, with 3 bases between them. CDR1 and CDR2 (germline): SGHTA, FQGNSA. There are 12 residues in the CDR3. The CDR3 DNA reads TGTGCCAGCAGCTTATATTACAATGAGCAGTTCTTC. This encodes CASSLYYNEQFF.

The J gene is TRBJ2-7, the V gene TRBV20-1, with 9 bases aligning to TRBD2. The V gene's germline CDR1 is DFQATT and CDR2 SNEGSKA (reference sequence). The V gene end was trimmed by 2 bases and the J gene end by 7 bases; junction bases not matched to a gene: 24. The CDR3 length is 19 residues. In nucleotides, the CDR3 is TGCAGTGCTAGAAAGGCTAGCGGGGCCCCCCACGACAGGTACAATGAGCAGTACTTC. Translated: CSARKASGAPHDRYNEQYF.

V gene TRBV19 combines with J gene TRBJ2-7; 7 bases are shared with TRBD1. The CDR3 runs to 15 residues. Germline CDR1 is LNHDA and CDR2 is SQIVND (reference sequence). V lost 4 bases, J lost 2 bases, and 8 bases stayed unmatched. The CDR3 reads CASSRETGSAYEQYF. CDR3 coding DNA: TGTGCCAGTAGTAGGGAGACAGGGAGTGCCTACGAGCAGTACTTC.

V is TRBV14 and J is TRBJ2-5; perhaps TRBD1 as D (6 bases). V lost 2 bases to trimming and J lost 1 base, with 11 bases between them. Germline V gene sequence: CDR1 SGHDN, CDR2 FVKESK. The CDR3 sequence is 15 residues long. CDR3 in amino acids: CASSQLQGAQETQYF. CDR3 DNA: TGTGCCAGCAGCCAATTACAGGGAGCCCAAGAGACCCAGTACTTC.

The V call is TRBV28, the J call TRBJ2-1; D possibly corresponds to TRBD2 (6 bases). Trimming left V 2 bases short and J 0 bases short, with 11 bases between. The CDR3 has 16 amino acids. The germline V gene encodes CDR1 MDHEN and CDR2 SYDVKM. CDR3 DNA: TGTGCCAGCAGTTTAGCGGGGTCGAGCTCCTACAATGAGCAGTTCTTC. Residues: CASSLAGSSSYNEQFF.

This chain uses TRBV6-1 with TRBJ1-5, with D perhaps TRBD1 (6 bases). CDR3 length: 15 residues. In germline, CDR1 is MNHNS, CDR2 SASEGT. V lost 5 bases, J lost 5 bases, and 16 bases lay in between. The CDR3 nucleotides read TGTGCCAGCAGTCCCCTCAGGGGCAACTATCAGCCCCAGCATTTT. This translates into CASSPLRGNYQPQHF.

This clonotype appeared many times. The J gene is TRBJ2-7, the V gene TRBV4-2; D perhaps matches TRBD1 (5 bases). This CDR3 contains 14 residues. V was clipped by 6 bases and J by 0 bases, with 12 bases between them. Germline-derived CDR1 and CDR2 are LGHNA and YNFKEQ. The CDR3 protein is CASRSTGSSYEQYF. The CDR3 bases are TGTGCCAGCAGATCCACAGGTAGCTCCTACGAGCAGTACTTC.

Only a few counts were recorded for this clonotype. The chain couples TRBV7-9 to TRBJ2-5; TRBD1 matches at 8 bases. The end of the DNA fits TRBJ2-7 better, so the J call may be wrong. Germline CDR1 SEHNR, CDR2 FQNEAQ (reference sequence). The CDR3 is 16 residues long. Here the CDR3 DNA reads TGTGCCAGCAGCTTAGGTTGGACAGGGAGTATATACGAGCAGTACTTC. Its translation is CASSLGWTGSIYEQYF.